This T cell receptor (gamma chain) was sequenced for a study of human gamma delta and Vdelta1 T cells. TCRdb re-called the PCR reads via CATT. The table shows roughly 4,500 gamma-chain clones, with less than 40% occurring only once. A word on this clone: The antigen is not known. The junction differs from germline at one of its ends, possibly a read error.

Study outcomes and limitations: Polyclonal Delta One T cells reportedly showed broad cytotoxic targeting of acute myeloid leukemia.

The CDR3 extends over 13 amino acids. The sequenced sample was Vdelta1 gamma-delta T cells from blood grown in culture (DOT cells). V and J are TRGV10 and TRGJP1. TRGV10 is known as an ORF, though its function is uncertain. The receptor comes from a human donor in good health. Written as DNA, the CDR3 is TGTGCTGCGTGGGATACCCCTGGTTGGTTCAAGATATTT. This translates into CAAWDTPGWFKIF.